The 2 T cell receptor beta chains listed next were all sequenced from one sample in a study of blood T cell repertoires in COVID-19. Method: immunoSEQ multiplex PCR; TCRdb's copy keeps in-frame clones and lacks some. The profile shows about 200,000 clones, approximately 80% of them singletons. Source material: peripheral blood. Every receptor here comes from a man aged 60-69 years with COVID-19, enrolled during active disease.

CDR3 protein: CATRTGQLNTEAFF. CDR3 in DNA: TGTGCCACCAGGACCGGACAGTTGAACACTGAAGCTTTCTTT. The V gene is TRBV15, the J gene TRBJ1-1; TRBD1 might be the D (6 bases). This CDR3 is 14 amino acids long. Trimming took 6 bases from V and 0 from J, leaving 11 bases between them. Looked up from germline, CDR1 is LNHNV and CDR2 is YYDKDF (reference sequence).

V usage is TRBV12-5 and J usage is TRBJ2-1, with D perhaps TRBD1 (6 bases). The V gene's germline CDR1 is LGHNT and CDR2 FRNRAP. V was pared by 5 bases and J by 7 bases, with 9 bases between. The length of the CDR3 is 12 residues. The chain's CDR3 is CASGGDKNEQFF. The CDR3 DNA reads TGTGCTAGTGGTGGGGACAAGAATGAGCAGTTCTTC. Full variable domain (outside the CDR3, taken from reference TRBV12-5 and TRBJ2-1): DARVTQTPRHKVTEMGQEVTMRCQPILGHNTVFWYRQTMMQGLELLAYFRNRAPLDDSGMPKDRFSAEMPDATLATLKIQPSEPRDSAVYFCASGGDKNEQFFGPGTRLTVL.